These 14 T cell receptor beta chains share one sample of origin, sequenced in a study of T-cell memory formation after mild COVID-19. Via MiXCR, TCRdb re-called the 5' RACE reads, giving one row per CDR3 protein. The sample comprises hundreds of thousands of distinct CDR3 sequences, about 22% of which are singletons, and around 8.4% rests with the top ten. The source material was PBMCs or a T cell subset sorted from them (not recorded which). Receptors originate from an adult woman who had mild COVID-19 (a few samples of this study predate the infection). Cell type and time point are not known.

There are a few counts of this clonotype. This chain connects TRBV20-1 to TRBJ2-3, with 8 bases matching TRBD1. The CDR3 sequence is 15 residues long. The germline V gene has CDR1 DFQATT and CDR2 SNEGSKA (reference sequence). The V and J ends lost 6 bases and 8 bases, in that order; junction bases with no gene match: 16. The CDR3, as DNA: TGCAGTGCCCTTACAGGGGGGCTTTTAAGGGCTACGCAGTATTTT. Translating it yields CSALTGGLLRATQYF.

There are a few counts of this clonotype. V and J are TRBV2 and TRBJ2-1; TRBD2 matches 8 bases. Trimming cost V 2 bases and J 14 bases; bases outside gene matches: 14. The germline CDR1 and CDR2 sequences are SNHLY and FYNNEI. This CDR3 contains 15 residues. DNA for the CDR3: TGTGCCAGCAGTGAACGGGAGGGGGGCCCCGAGAAGAAGTTCTTC. The encoded protein is CASSEREGGPEKKFF.

The rearrangement joins TRBV7-9 to TRBJ2-7; tentatively, D is TRBD2 (5 bases). CDR3 length: 13 amino acids. Trimming pared 4 bases from V and 9 bases from J, leaving 16 bases between. Germline V CDR1 and CDR2: SEHNR, FQNEAQ (reference sequence). As DNA, the CDR3 is TGTGCCAGCAGCTCCTCAGGACTTCCCCGGCAGTACTTC. Protein product: CASSSSGLPRQYF.

The CDR3 loop reads CATSDLADEQFF. For the CDR3, the DNA is TGTGCCACCAGTGATTTGGCTGATGAGCAGTTCTTC. V and J are TRBV24-1 and TRBJ2-1; D ambiguous. This CDR3 contains 12 residues. V was clipped by 0 bases and J by 8 bases, with 4 bases between them. CDR1 is KGHDR, CDR2 SFDVKD, per germline.

This clonotype was picked up one time. The genes are TRBV5-1 and TRBJ2-1; 7 positions match TRBD2. The CDR3 is 16 amino acids. The trim removed 3 bases at V and 0 bases at J, leaving 6 bases unmatched. Germline V gene sequence: CDR1 SGHRS, CDR2 YFSETQ. The CDR3 reads CASSYSGWSSYNEQFF. CDR3 nucleotides: TGCGCCAGCAGCTATAGCGGGTGGAGCTCCTACAATGAGCAGTTCTTC.

Many counts were recorded for this clonotype. The chain uses TRBV12-3 or TRBV12-4 and TRBJ2-1, with TRBD2 matching over 12 bases. The CDR3 length is 15 residues. Trimming took 6 bases from V and 4 from J; bases not matched to a gene: 4. The CDR3 DNA sequence: TGTGCCAGCAGCCCCGGACTAGCGGGGTACAATGAGCAGTTCTTC. This codes for CASSPGLAGYNEQFF.

In its sample, this clonotype was seen a few times. The V and J genes are TRBV3-1 and TRBJ1-5; maybe TRBD1 (5 bases). Trimming cost V 4 bases and J 7 bases, with 14 bases left between them. CDR1 is LGHDT and CDR2 is YNNKEL in the germline V gene (reference sequence). CDR3 length: 14 amino acids. CDR3 loop: CASSLSTQGQPQHF. CDR3 nucleotide sequence: TGTGCCAGCAGCCTCTCCACGCAGGGCCAGCCCCAGCATTTT.

The sample holds a few counts of this clonotype. This rearrangement joins TRBV20-1 to TRBJ2-3; the D call may be TRBD1 or TRBD2 (5 bases each). V lost 3 bases and J 0 bases, leaving 19 bases between the germline ends. This CDR3 has 17 amino acids. CDR1 is DFQATT and CDR2 is SNEGSKA in the germline V gene (reference sequence). This CDR3 reads CSARGESAITSTDTQYF. Written as DNA, the CDR3 is TGCAGTGCTAGGGGGGAGTCTGCAATAACTAGCACAGATACGCAGTATTTT.

The V and J genes are TRBV7-8 and TRBJ2-7; D is possibly TRBD2 (5 bases). Germline loops: CDR1 SGHVS, CDR2 FQNEAQ. The V end was cut by 1 base, the J end by 6 bases, with 19 bases between. CDR3 length: 16 residues. In nucleotides, the CDR3 is TGTGCCAGCAGCTTAGGGGAGCAGCCAATGTTCGGCGAGCAGTACTTC. Amino acids: CASSLGEQPMFGEQYF.

This clonotype occurred a few times. The rearrangement uses TRBV2 and TRBJ2-5, with D uncertain. The CDR3 has 11 residues. Germline CDR1 reads SNHLY; CDR2 reads FYNNEI. Trimming removed 7 bases at V and 5 bases at J, with 8 bases between. The CDR3: CASMSDETQYF. In DNA form, the CDR3 reads TGTGCCAGCATGTCGGATGAGACCCAGTACTTC.

A few counts support this clonotype. This chain uses TRBV7-2 with TRBJ1-5; D is undetermined. The V gene lost 4 bases and the J gene lost 0 bases, with 10 bases spanning the gap. Per germline, CDR1 SGHTA and CDR2 FQGNSA. There are 15 residues in the CDR3. The DNA for the CDR3 is TGTGCCAGCAGCTCTACCAGTGGTAGCAATCAGCCCCAGCATTTT. Encoded protein: CASSSTSGSNQPQHF. The entire variable domain, with the rest obtained from reference TRBV7-2 and TRBJ1-5, is as follows: GAGVSQSPSNKVTEKGKDVELRCDPISGHTALYWYRQSLGQGLEFLIYFQGNSAPDKSGLPSDRFSAERTGGSVSTLTIQRTQQEDSAVYLCASSSTSGSNQPQHFGDGTRLSIL.

This clonotype was seen more than once but under ten times. V usage is TRBV2 and J usage is TRBJ1-4; D is undetermined. V lost 7 bases, J lost 7 bases, and 16 bases lay in between. The CDR3 has 14 residues. Germline-derived CDR1 and CDR2 are SNHLY and FYNNEI. CDR3 sequence: CASTKQSLGEKLFF. The CDR3, as DNA: TGTGCCAGCACCAAACAGTCCCTGGGTGAAAAACTGTTTTTT. Complete variable domain (other parts from reference TRBV2 and TRBJ1-4): EPEVTQTPSHQVTQMGQEVILRCVPISNHLYFYWYRQILGQKVEFLVSFYNNEISEKSEIFDDQFSVERPDGSNFTLKIRSTKLEDSAMYFCASTKQSLGEKLFFGSGTQLSVL.

The chain uses TRBV20-1 and TRBJ2-1, with TRBD2 identical over 10 bases. CDR1 DFQATT and CDR2 SNEGSKA come from the germline V gene (reference sequence). The V gene end was trimmed by 5 bases and the J gene end by 6 bases; junction bases not matched to a gene: 13. The CDR3 contains 16 residues. CDR3 sequence (DNA): TGCAGTGCTCCCCCCAGCGGGGGGGCCCTCTCCAATGAGCAGTTCTTC. This translates into CSAPPSGGALSNEQFF.

This clonotype turned up a few times. This chain connects TRBV5-1 to TRBJ2-7; D gene unclear. Between the trimmed V and J ends, which lost 6 bases and 2 bases, there was a span of 15 bases. This CDR3 is built from 14 residues. In germline, CDR1 is SGHRS, CDR2 YFSETQ. CDR3 bases: TGCGCCAGCACCGATATTCCGGGCCCCTACGAGCAGTACTTC. Translation gives CASTDIPGPYEQYF.